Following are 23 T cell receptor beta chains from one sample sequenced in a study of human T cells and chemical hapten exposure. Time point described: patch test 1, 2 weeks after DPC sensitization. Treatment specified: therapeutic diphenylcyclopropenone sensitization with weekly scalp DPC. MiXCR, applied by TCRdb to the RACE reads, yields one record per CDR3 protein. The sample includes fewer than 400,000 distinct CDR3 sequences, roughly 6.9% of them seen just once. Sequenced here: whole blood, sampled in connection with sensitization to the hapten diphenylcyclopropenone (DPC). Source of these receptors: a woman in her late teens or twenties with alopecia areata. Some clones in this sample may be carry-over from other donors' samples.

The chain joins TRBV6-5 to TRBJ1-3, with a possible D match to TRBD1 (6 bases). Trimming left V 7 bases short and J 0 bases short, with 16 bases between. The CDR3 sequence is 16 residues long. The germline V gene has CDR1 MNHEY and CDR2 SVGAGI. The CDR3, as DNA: TGTGCCAGCATTCCCCACAGGGTCCGCTCTGGAAACACCATATATTTT. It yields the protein CASIPHRVRSGNTIYF.

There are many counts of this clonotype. This CDR3 is CASSESDTQYF. The CDR3 DNA is TGTGCCAGCAGTGAATCAGATACGCAGTATTTT. J is TRBJ2-3 and V is TRBV2; no reliable D call. Deletions cut 2 bases from V and 4 bases from J, with 1 base between. The CDR3 has 11 residues. CDR1 is SNHLY, CDR2 FYNNEI, per germline. Drawing the rest from reference TRBV2 and TRBJ2-3, the complete variable domain is EPEVTQTPSHQVTQMGQEVILRCVPISNHLYFYWYRQILGQKVEFLVSFYNNEISEKSEIFDDQFSVERPDGSNFTLKIRSTKLEDSAMYFCASSESDTQYFGPGTRLTVL.

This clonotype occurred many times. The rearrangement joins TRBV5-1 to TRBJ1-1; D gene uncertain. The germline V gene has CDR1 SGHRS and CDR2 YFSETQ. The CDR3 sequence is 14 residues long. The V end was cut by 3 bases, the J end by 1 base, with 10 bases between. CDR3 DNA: TGCGCCAGCAGCTCGACTCCTCAGAACACTGAAGCTTTCTTT. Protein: CASSSTPQNTEAFF.

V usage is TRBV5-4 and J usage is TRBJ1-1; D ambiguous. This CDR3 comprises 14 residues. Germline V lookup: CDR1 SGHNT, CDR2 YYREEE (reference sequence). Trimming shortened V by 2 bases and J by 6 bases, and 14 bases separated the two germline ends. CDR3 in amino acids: CASSFWTGKSEAFF. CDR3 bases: TGTGCCAGCAGCTTTTGGACCGGGAAATCTGAAGCTTTCTTT. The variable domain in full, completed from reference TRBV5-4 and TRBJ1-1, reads ETGVTQSPTHLIKTRGQQVTLRCSSQSGHNTVSWYQQALGQGPQFIFQYYREEENGRGNFPPRFSGLQFPNYSSELNVNALELDDSALYLCASSFWTGKSEAFFGQGTRLTVV.

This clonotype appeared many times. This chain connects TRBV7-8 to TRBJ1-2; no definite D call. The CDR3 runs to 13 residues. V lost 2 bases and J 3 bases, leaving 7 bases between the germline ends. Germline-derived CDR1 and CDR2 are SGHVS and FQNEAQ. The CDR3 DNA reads TGTGCCAGCAGCTTAAATGGGGACTATGGCTACACCTTC. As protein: CASSLNGDYGYTF.

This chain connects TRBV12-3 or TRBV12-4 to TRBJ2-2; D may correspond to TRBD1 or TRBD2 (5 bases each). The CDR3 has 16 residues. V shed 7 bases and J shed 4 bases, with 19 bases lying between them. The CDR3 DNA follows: TGTGCCAGCACCCCGACCGGGACCATGGGCACCGGGGAGCTGTTTTTT. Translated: CASTPTGTMGTGELFF.

For the CDR3, the DNA is TGCAGCGTTGAAGATTTCCAGATCCATGGCTACACCTTC. Its translation is CSVEDFQIHGYTF. The chain recombines TRBV29-1 with TRBJ1-2, with D unclear. Germline V gene lookup returns CDR1 SQVTM and CDR2 ANQGSEA. The V end was cut by 0 bases, the J end by 6 bases, with 11 bases between. The CDR3 contains 13 residues.

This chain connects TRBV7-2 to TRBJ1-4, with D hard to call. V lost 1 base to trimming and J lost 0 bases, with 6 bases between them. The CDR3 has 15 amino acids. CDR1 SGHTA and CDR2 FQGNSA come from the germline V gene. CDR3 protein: CASSLDGATNEKLFF. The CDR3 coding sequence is TGTGCCAGCAGCTTAGACGGGGCAACTAATGAAAAACTGTTTTTT. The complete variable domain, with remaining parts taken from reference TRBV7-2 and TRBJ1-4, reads GAGVSQSPSNKVTEKGKDVELRCDPISGHTALYWYRQSLGQGLEFLIYFQGNSAPDKSGLPSDRFSAERTGGSVSTLTIQRTQQEDSAVYLCASSLDGATNEKLFFGSGTQLSVL.

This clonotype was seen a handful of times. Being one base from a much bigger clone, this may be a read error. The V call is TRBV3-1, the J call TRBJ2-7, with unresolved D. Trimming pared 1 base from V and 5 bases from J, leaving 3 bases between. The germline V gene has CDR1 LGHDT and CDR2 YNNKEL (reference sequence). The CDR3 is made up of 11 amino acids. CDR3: CASSQVHEQYF. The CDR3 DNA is TGTGCCAGCAGCCAAGTGCACGAGCAGTACTTC.

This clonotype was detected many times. CDR3 residues: CASSLQGQAQFF. As DNA, the CDR3 is TGTGCCAGCAGCTTGCAAGGACAGGCCCAGTTCTTC. The rearrangement uses TRBV7-6 and TRBJ2-1; 7 positions agree with TRBD1. Unmatched junction bases numbered 6, after V lost 3 bases and J lost 13 bases. CDR1 is SGHVS and CDR2 is FNYEAQ in the germline V gene. The CDR3 sequence is 12 residues long.

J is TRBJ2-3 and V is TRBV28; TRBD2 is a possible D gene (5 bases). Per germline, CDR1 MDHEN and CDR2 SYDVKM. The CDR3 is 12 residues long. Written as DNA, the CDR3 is TGTTTGGCGGGCGAAGAAAGAGATACGCAGTATTTT. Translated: CLAGEERDTQYF.

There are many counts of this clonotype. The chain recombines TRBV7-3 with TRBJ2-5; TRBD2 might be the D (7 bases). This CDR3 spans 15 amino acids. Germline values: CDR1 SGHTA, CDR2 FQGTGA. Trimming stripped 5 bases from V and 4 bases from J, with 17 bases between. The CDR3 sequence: CASSLSRGAGETQYF. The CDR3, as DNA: TGTGCCAGCAGCCTTTCCCGGGGGGCCGGAGAGACCCAGTACTTC. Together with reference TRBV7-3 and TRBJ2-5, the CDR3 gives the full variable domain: GAGVSQTPSNKVTEKGKYVELRCDPISGHTALYWYRQSLGQGPEFLIYFQGTGAADDSGLPNDRFFAVRPEGSVSTLKIQRTERGDSAVYLCASSLSRGAGETQYFGPGTRLLVL.

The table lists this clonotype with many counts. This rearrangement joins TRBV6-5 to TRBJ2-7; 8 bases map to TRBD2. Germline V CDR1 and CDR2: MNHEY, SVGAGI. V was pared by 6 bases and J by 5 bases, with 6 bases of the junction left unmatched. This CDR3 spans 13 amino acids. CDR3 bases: TGTGCCAGCAGCGGGGGGGTTCGCCACGAGCAGTACTTC. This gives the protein CASSGGVRHEQYF.

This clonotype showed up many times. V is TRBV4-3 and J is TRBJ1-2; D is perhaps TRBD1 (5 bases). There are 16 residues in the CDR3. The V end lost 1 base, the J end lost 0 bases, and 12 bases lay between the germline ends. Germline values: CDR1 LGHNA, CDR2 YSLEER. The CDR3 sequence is CASSQADSTPNYGYTF. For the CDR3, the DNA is TGCGCCAGCAGCCAAGCCGACAGCACCCCTAACTATGGCTACACCTTC.

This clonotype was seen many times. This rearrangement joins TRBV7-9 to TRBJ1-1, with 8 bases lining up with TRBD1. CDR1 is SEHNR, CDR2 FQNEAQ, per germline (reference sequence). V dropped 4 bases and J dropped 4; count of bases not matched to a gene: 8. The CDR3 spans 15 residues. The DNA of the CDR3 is TGTGCCAGCAGCTCGAGAAACGGACAGGGCACTGAAGCTTTCTTT. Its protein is CASSSRNGQGTEAFF.

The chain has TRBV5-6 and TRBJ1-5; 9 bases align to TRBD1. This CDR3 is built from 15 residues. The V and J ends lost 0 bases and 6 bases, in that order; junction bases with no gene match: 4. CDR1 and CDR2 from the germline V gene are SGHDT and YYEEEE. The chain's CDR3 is CASSLGTGVSQPQHF. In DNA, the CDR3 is TGTGCCAGCAGCTTGGGGACAGGGGTTAGTCAGCCCCAGCATTTT.

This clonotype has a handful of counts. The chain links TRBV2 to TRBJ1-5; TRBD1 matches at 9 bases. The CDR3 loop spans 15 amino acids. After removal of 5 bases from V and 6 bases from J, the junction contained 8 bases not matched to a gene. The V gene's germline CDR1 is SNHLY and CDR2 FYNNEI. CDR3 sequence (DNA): TGTGCCAGCAGTTGGGACAGGGACGGTAGTCAGCCCCAGCATTTT. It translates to CASSWDRDGSQPQHF.

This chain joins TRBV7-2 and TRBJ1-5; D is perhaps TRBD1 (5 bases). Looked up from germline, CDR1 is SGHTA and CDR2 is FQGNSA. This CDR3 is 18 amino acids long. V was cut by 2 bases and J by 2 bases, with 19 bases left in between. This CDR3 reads CASSLSHAWGVGNQPQHF. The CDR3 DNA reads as TGTGCCAGCAGCTTAAGCCACGCGTGGGGCGTAGGCAATCAGCCCCAGCATTTT.

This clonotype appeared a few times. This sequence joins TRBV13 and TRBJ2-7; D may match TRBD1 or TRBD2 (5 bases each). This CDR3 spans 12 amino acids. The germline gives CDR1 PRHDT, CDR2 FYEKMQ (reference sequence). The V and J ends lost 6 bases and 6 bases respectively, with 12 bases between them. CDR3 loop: CASSFPGGEQYF. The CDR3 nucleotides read TGTGCCAGCAGTTTCCCTGGGGGCGAGCAGTACTTC.

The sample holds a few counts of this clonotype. This chain's CDR3 is CASSQVLAGHTDTQYF. In nucleotides, the CDR3 is TGTGCCAGCAGCCAAGTACTAGCGGGGCACACAGATACGCAGTATTTT. The gene calls are TRBV4-2 and TRBJ2-3, with TRBD2 identical over 10 bases. The junction had 3 bases not matched to a gene; V was cut back by 1 base and J by 2 bases. Germline V lookup: CDR1 LGHNA, CDR2 YNFKEQ. The CDR3 sequence is 16 residues long.

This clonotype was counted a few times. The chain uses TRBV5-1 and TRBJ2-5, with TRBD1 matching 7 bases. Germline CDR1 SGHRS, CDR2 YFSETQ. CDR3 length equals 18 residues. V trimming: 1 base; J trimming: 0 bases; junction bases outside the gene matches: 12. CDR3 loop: CASSLMLRRGRDQETQYF. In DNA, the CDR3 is TGCGCCAGCAGCTTGATGCTTAGAAGGGGGCGAGACCAAGAGACCCAGTACTTC.

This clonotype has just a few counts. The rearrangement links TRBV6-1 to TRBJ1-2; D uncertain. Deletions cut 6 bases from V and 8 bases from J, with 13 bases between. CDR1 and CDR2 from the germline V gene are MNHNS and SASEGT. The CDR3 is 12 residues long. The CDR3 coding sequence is TGTGCCAGCAGACAGACAAGCGAAGGCTACACCTTC. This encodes CASRQTSEGYTF.

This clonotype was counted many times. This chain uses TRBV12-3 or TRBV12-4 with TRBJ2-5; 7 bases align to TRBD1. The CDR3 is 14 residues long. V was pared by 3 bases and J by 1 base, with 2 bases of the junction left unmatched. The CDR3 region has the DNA TGTGCCAGCAGTTTTACAGGGGTCCAAGAGACCCAGTACTTC. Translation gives CASSFTGVQETQYF.